The 15 T cell receptor beta chains listed next were all sequenced from one sample in a study of shared clonotypes between healthy human individuals (dated by TCRdb to 2018 to 2020). To prepare the library, the immunoSEQ multiplex PCR assay was applied. TCRdb re-hosts the immuneACCESS table, in-frame sequences only. Its copies lack some clones; in the studies checked, an unresolved V gene accounts for under half of them, and the cause for the rest is not known. Present in this sample are over 2 million clones, 92% of which were seen just once. The ten largest clonotypes hold approximately 0.39% of the sample. The material sequenced was naive CD4+ T cells from PBMCs. The sample's cell subset or site label, in plain terms: CD45RA+ positively selected. Receptor source: a man aged 18 to 29 in good health. Some clones in this sample may be carry-over from other donors' samples.

The rearrangement uses TRBV11-2 and TRBJ2-3; D is perhaps TRBD1 (6 bases). Trimming took 2 bases from V and 10 from J, leaving 22 bases between them. The CDR3 has 16 residues. Germline V gene sequence: CDR1 SGHAT, CDR2 FQNNGV. The CDR3 region is CASSLLGQGLIGAQYF. As DNA, the CDR3 is TGTGCCAGCAGCTTACTGGGGCAGGGGCTGATAGGGGCGCAGTATTTT.

V gene TRBV19 combines with J gene TRBJ1-3; D is undetermined. The ends were cut back, 5 bases at V and 2 bases at J, with 13 bases in the middle. This CDR3 has 15 residues. CDR1 is LNHDA and CDR2 is SQIVND in the germline V gene (reference sequence). CDR3 nucleotide sequence: TGTGCCAGTAGTCTTATTGACCGAACTGGAAACACCATATATTTT. Its protein is CASSLIDRTGNTIYF.

The V call is TRBV27, the J call TRBJ2-2; D may be TRBD1 or TRBD2 (6 bases each). The CDR3 runs 16 residues. Germline V gives CDR1 MNHEY, CDR2 SMNVEV (reference sequence). Trimming took 8 bases from V and 1 from J, leaving 17 bases between them. CDR3 loop: CASGGFSGRNTGELFF. The CDR3 DNA is TGTGCCAGCGGGGGCTTTAGCGGAAGGAACACCGGGGAGCTGTTTTTT.

The genes are TRBV29-1 and TRBJ2-7, with D possibly being TRBD1 or TRBD2 (5 bases each). V lost 6 bases and J lost 0, with 12 bases in between. Germline values: CDR1 SQVTM, CDR2 ANQGSEA. The CDR3 is made up of 13 amino acids. This chain's CDR3 is CSVTGTVSYEQYF. In nucleotides, the CDR3 is TGCAGCGTAACCGGGACGGTCTCCTACGAGCAGTACTTC.

The chain links TRBV5-1 to TRBJ2-7; weak D call: TRBD1 (7 bases). This CDR3 spans 15 amino acids. Trimming pared 4 bases from V and 7 bases from J, leaving 21 bases between. Germline V lookup: CDR1 SGHRS, CDR2 YFSETQ. CDR3 nucleotide sequence: TGCGCCAGCAGCGCTGGCCAGGGGGGAGTGAATGAGCAGTACTTC. Amino acid sequence: CASSAGQGGVNEQYF.

Details on this clone: The sample holds other DNA sequences that translate to the same CDR3. The CDR3, as DNA: TGTGCCAGCAGTTTGTTACTAGATCGATCGGCTGAGCAGTTCTTC. Protein sequence: CASSLLLDRSAEQFF. The rearrangement links TRBV28 to TRBJ2-1; D may be TRBD2 (5 bases). CDR1 and CDR2 from the germline V gene are MDHEN and SYDVKM. The V end lost 3 bases, the J end lost 9 bases, and 18 bases lay between the germline ends. The CDR3 is 15 residues long.

Points on this clone: Other nucleotide sequences in the sample specify the same CDR3. The chain uses TRBV5-1 and TRBJ2-5, with TRBD1 matching 8 bases. The junction had 3 bases not matched to a gene; V was cut back by 1 base and J by 4 bases. The CDR3 runs to 14 residues. Germline CDR1 is SGHRS and CDR2 is YFSETQ. The CDR3 reads CASSLQGARETQYF. CDR3 coding DNA: TGCGCCAGCAGCTTGCAGGGGGCGAGAGAGACCCAGTACTTC.

This chain joins TRBV7-3 and TRBJ2-3; tentative D call: TRBD2 (5 bases). The CDR3 has 14 amino acids. Germline CDR1 is SGHTA and CDR2 is FQGTGA. V was trimmed by 5 bases and J by 3 bases, leaving 12 bases between them. This CDR3 is CASSATRSTDTQYF. In nucleotides, the CDR3 is TGTGCCAGCAGCGCCACTAGGAGTACAGATACGCAGTATTTT.

This clone appeared a single time. The chain links TRBV6-1 to TRBJ2-3; no clear D gene. In germline, CDR1 is MNHNS, CDR2 SASEGT. CDR3 length equals 15 residues. V was shortened by 4 bases and J by 0 bases, with 11 bases between the two germline ends. The CDR3 loop is CASSGSPISTDTQYF. The CDR3, as DNA: TGTGCCAGCAGTGGCTCACCCATTAGCACAGATACGCAGTATTTT.

The J gene is TRBJ2-5, the V gene TRBV6-5; D tentatively reads TRBD1 or TRBD2 (5 bases each). Germline CDR1 reads MNHEY; CDR2 reads SVGAGI. The length of the CDR3 is 15 residues. V lost 5 bases, J lost 4 bases, and 17 bases lay in between. The CDR3 region has the DNA TGTGCCAGCAGTACGCAGGGACGGAACTTAGAGACCCAGTACTTC. It encodes CASSTQGRNLETQYF.

This clone was seen only once. The V and J genes are TRBV6-6 and TRBJ2-2; 7 nucleotides align to TRBD1. Germline V gene lookup returns CDR1 MNHNY and CDR2 SVGAGI (reference sequence). After removal of 2 bases from V and 1 base from J, the junction contained 4 bases not matched to a gene. The CDR3 loop spans 16 amino acids. The CDR3 loop is CASSYVQGWNTGELFF. The CDR3 DNA is TGTGCCAGCAGTTACGTACAGGGGTGGAACACCGGGGAGCTGTTTTTT.

The chain carries TRBV11-2 and TRBJ2-2; 8 bases are shared with TRBD2. CDR1 and CDR2 (germline): SGHAT, FQNNGV. J was trimmed by 2 bases and V by 1 base; bases with no gene match: 12. This CDR3 region has 19 residues. CDR3 nucleotide sequence: TGTGCCAGCAGCTTAGTCGGGGGGGACACCGAACTTAACACCGGGGAGCTGTTTTTT. It translates to CASSLVGGDTELNTGELFF. The entire variable domain, with the rest obtained from reference TRBV11-2 and TRBJ2-2, is as follows: EAGVAQSPRYKIIEKRQSVAFWCNPISGHATLYWYQQILGQGPKLLIQFQNNGVVDDSQLPKDRFSAERLKGVDSTLKIQPAKLEDSAVYLCASSLVGGDTELNTGELFFGEGSRLTVL.

This chain uses TRBV5-1 with TRBJ1-1; no clear D. CDR3 length equals 15 residues. V lost 4 bases to trimming and J lost 0 bases, with 13 bases between them. The V gene's germline CDR1 is SGHRS and CDR2 YFSETQ. The DNA of the CDR3 is TGCGCCAGCAGCCTCGGCGGGGAGATGAACACTGAAGCTTTCTTT. Translating it yields CASSLGGEMNTEAFF.

This chain uses TRBV27 with TRBJ1-5; perhaps TRBD1 as D (6 bases). Germline V gene sequence: CDR1 MNHEY, CDR2 SMNVEV (reference sequence). The V end lost 6 bases, the J end lost 6 bases, and 18 bases lay between the germline ends. The CDR3 spans 15 residues. The CDR3: CASRPQGRLSQPQHF. For the CDR3, the DNA is TGTGCCAGCAGACCCCAGGGGCGACTAAGTCAGCCCCAGCATTTT.

Turning to this clone: This sample includes further DNA sequences coding for the same CDR3. The CDR3, as DNA: TGTGCCAGCAGCTTAGAATTGGGGACCGGGGAGCTGTTTTTT. Translated, it gives CASSLELGTGELFF. The J gene is TRBJ2-2, the V gene TRBV7-2, with unresolved D. Per the germline V gene, CDR1 is SGHTA and CDR2 is FQGNSA. V lost 1 base to trimming and J lost 5 bases, with 8 bases between them. This CDR3 contains 14 residues.